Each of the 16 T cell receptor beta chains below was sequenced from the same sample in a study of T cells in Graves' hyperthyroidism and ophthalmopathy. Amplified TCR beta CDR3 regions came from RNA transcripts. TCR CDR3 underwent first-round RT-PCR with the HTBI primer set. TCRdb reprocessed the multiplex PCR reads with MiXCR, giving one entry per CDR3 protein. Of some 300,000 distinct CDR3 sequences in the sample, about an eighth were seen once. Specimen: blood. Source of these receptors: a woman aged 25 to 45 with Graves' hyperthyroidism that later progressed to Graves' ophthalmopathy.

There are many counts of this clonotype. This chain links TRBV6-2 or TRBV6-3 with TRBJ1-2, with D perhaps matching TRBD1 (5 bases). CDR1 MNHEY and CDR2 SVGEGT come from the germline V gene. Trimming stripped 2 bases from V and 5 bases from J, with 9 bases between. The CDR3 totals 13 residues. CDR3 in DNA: TGTGCCAGCAGTTACCACGGGGCGTATGGCTACACCTTC. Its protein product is CASSYHGAYGYTF.

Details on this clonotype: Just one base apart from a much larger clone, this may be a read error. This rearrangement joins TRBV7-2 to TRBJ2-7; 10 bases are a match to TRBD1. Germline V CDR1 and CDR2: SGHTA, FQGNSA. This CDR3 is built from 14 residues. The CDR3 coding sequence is TGTGCCGGCAGCTTAGCTGGGACAGGGGCCGAGCAGTACTTC. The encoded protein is CAGSLAGTGAEQYF.

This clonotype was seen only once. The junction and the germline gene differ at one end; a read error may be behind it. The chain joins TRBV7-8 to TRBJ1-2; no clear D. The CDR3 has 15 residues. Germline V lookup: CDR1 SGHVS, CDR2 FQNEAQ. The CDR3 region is CASSKTREWSYGNTF. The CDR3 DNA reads TGTGCCAGCAGCAAAACACGGGAATGGAGCTATGGCAACACCTTC.

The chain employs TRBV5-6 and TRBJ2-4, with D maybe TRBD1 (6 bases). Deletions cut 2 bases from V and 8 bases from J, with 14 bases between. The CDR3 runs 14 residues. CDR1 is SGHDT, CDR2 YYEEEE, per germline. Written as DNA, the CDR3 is TGTGCCAGCAGCTTCTCAGGGGTAAGGGACATTCAGTACTTC. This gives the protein CASSFSGVRDIQYF.

CDR3 loop: CASSISGRENEQYF. DNA for the CDR3: TGTGCCAGCAGCATCTCGGGACGGGAGAATGAGCAGTACTTC. This sequence joins TRBV5-6 and TRBJ2-7, with TRBD2 as a possible D gene (6 bases). The germline V gene has CDR1 SGHDT and CDR2 YYEEEE. CDR3 length equals 14 residues. The ends were cut back, 4 bases at V and 7 bases at J, with 18 bases in the middle. Combining the CDR3 with reference TRBV5-6 and TRBJ2-7 gives the whole variable domain DAGVTQSPTHLIKTRGQQVTLRCSPKSGHDTVSWYQQALGQGPQFIFQYYEEEERQRGNFPDRFSGHQFPNYSSELNVNALLLGDSALYLCASSISGRENEQYFGPGTRLTVT.

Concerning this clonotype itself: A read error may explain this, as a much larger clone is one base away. The CDR3 DNA reads TGTGCCAGCAGGACCTTCTCCTGTAATTCACCCCTCCACTTT. This gives the protein CASRTFSCNSPLHF. The genes are TRBV2 and TRBJ1-6; D is uncertain. Germline CDR1 is SNHLY and CDR2 is FYNNEI. There are 14 residues in the CDR3.

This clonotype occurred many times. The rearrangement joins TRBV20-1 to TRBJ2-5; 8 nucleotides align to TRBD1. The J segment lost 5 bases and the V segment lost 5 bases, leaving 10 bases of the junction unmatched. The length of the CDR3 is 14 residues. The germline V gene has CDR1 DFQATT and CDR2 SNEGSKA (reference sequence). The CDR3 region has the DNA TGCAGTGCTCAAGCGACCCGGACAGGGGAGACCCAGTACTTC. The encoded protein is CSAQATRTGETQYF.

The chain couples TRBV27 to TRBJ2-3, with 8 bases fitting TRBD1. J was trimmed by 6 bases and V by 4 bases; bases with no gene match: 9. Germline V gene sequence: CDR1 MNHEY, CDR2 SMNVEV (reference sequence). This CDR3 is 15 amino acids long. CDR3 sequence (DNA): TGTGCCAGCAGTTCACCAGGGGGCTCATCTGATACGCAGTATTTT. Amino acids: CASSSPGGSSDTQYF.

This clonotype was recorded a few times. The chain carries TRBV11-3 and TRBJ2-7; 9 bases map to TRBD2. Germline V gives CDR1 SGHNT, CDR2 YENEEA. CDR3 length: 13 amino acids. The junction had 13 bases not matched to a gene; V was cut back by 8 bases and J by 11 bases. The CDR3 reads CASPGAIAGEEYF. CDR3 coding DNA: TGTGCCAGCCCTGGCGCAATAGCGGGGGAGGAGTACTTC.

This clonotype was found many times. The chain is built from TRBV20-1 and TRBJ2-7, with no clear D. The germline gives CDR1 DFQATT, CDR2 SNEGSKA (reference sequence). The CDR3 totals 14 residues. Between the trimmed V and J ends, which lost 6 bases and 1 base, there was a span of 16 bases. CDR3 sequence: CSASRQALSYEQYF. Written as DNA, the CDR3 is TGCAGTGCCTCCCGGCAGGCACTTTCCTACGAGCAGTACTTC.

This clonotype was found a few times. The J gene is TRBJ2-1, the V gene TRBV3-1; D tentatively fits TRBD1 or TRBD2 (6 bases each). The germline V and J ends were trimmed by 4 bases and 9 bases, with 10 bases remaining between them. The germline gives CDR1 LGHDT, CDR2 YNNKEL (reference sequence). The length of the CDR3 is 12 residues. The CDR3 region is CASSLQGGEQFF. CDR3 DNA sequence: TGTGCCAGCAGCCTACAGGGAGGTGAGCAGTTCTTC.

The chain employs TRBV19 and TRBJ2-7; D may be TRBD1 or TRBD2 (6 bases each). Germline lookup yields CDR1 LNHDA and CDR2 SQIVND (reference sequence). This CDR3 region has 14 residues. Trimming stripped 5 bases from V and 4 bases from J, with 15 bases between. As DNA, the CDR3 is TGTGCCAGTAGTGCTTCTAGGGGGGCTTACGAGCAGTACTTC. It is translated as CASSASRGAYEQYF.

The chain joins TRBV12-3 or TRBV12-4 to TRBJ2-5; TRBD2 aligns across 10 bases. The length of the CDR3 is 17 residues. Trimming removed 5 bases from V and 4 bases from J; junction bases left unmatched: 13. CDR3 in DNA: TGTGCCAGCAGTCCGGGGCTAGCGGGAGTTGGGGGAGAGACCCAGTACTTC. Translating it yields CASSPGLAGVGGETQYF.

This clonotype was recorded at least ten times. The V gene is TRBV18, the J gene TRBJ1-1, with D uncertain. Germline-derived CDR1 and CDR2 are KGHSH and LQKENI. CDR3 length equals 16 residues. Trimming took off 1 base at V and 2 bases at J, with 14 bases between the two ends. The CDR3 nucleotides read TGTGCCAGCTCACCACAGGCAAGGGAACTAAACACTGAAGCTTTCTTT. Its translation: CASSPQARELNTEAFF.

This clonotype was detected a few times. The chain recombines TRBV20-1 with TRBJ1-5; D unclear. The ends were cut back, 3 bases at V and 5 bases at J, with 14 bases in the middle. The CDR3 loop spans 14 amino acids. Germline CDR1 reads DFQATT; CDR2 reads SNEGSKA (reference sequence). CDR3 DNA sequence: TGCAGTGCTAGGCCCGGGCCAGAATATCAGCCCCAGCATTTT. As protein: CSARPGPEYQPQHF.

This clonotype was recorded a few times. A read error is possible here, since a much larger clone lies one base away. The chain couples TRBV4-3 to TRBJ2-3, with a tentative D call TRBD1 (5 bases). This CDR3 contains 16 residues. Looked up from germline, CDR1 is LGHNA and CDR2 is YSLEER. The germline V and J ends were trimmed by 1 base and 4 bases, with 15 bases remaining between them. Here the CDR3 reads CASSQGTFPEADTQYF. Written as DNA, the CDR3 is TGCGCCAGCAGCCAAGGGACATTCCCCGAGGCAGATACGCAGTATTTT.